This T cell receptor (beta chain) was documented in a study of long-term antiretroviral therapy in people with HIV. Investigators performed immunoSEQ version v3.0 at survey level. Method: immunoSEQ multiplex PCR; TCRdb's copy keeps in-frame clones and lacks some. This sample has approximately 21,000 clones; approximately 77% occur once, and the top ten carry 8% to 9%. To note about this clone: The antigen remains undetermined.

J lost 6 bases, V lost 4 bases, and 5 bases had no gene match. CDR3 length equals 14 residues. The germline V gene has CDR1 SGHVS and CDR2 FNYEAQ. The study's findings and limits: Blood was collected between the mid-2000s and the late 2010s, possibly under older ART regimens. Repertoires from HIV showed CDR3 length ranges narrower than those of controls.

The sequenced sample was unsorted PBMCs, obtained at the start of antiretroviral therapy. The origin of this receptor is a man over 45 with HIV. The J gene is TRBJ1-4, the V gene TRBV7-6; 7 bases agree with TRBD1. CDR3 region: CASSWEQGDEKLFF. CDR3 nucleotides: TGTGCCAGCAGCTGGGAGCAGGGGGATGAAAAACTGTTTTTT.